This record covers a single T cell receptor (beta chain). This sample is drawn from a study of blood T cells in healthy people across ages. Using a J-beta primer mix together with a sample-barcoded 5' primer, a second PCR was run for about 6 to 12 cycles. MiXCR, applied by TCRdb to the 5' RACE reads, yields one record per CDR3 protein. The sample lists hundreds of thousands of distinct CDR3 sequences, roughly 50% occurring once. V lost 3 bases and J 8 bases, leaving 17 bases between the germline ends. CDR3 length equals 14 residues. Germline CDR1 is DFQATT and CDR2 is SNEGSKA (reference sequence). The sample was blood. This receptor was obtained from a man younger than 45 in good health. V usage is TRBV20-1 and J usage is TRBJ1-5, with D uncertain. The CDR3 protein is CSARDSRGIEPQHF. CDR3 DNA sequence: TGCAGTGCTAGGGATAGTCGGGGTATAGAGCCCCAGCATTTT.